This T cell receptor (beta chain) is from a study of shared clonotypes between healthy human individuals. Study-wide results and caveats: Read depth was anticipated to influence clonotype sharing among donors.

None of the donors, who were healthy HIV-negative adults, had recently had acute infections or vaccinations. The unsorted PBMC replicate PCRs were performed with 300 ng DNA, some 32,000 T cell genomes. TCRdb's table, derived via immunoSEQ multiplex PCR, lists solely in-frame clones and lacks some. The table records about 510,000 clones, 79% of them present only once. In the case of this clone: Its antigen is currently unknown.

The sequencing sample was made of PBMCs. The sequence was obtained from a woman aged 40 to 50 in good health. Some clones in this sample may be carry-over from other donors' samples.

The CDR3 reads CASSPGHLSGNTIYF. The DNA for the CDR3 is TGTGCCAGCAGTCCGGGACACCTCTCTGGAAACACCATATATTTT. J is TRBJ1-3 and V is TRBV5-4; a possible D gene is TRBD1 (6 bases). The CDR3 is 15 residues long. Germline V gene data show CDR1 as SGHNT and CDR2 as YYREEE (reference sequence). The V end lost 5 bases, the J end lost 0 bases, and 12 bases lay between the germline ends.